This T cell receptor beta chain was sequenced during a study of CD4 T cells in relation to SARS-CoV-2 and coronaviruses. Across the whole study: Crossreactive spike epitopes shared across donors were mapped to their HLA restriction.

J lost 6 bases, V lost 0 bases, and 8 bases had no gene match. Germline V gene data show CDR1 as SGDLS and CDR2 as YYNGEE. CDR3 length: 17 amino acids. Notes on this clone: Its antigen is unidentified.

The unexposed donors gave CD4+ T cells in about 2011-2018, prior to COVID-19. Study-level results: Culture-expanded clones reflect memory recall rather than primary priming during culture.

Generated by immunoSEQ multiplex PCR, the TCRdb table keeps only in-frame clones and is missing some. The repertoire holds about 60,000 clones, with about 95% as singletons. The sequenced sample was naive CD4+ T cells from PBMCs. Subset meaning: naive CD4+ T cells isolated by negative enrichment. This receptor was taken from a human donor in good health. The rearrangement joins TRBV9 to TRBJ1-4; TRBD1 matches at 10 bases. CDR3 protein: CASSVGGGGTGDEKLFF. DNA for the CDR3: TGTGCCAGCAGCGTAGGGGGAGGCGGGACAGGGGATGAAAAACTGTTTTTT.